Listed here are 19 T cell receptor beta chains from one sample, sequenced in a study of identical twins. TCRdb analysed the 5' RACE reads with MiXCR anew, one entry per CDR3 protein. Here the sample spans under 500,000 distinct CDR3 sequences, more than 13% being singletons. These sequences were also reported in another study, on yellow fever vaccine responses in identical twins.

Specimen: CD4+ T cells sorted from blood. These receptors all come from a woman aged 18-30 years in good health.

The chain recombines TRBV30 with TRBJ2-7; D remains unclear. Germline V CDR1 and CDR2: GTSNPN, SVGIG (reference sequence). V was shortened by 1 base and J by 3 bases, with 22 bases between the two germline ends. CDR3 length: 17 amino acids. CDR3 sequence: CAWSDGRARTPHYEQYF. The CDR3, as DNA: TGTGCCTGGAGTGACGGTCGGGCCCGCACCCCACACTACGAGCAGTACTTC.

This clonotype occurred many times. V usage is TRBV12-3 or TRBV12-4 and J usage is TRBJ2-3; the D gene could be TRBD1 or TRBD2 (6 bases each). The CDR3 sequence is 16 residues long. V was pared by 3 bases and J by 0 bases, with 13 bases between. Here the CDR3 reads CASSFGGPKSTDTQYF. CDR3 nucleotides: TGTGCCAGCAGTTTCGGGGGCCCAAAAAGCACAGATACGCAGTATTTT.

Remarks on this clonotype: At one end, the junction sequence differs from germline, possibly due to a read error. The J gene is TRBJ2-2, the V gene TRBV20-1; TRBD2 matches 9 bases. Germline V gives CDR1 DFQATT, CDR2 SNEGSKA (reference sequence). This CDR3 contains 16 residues. Here the CDR3 DNA reads TGCTGTGCTAGAGATCGGGGTAGCGGGAGAAGCTGGGAGCTGTTTTTT. Its translation: CCARDRGSGRSWELFF.

This clonotype was counted a few times. The chain combines TRBV4-3 with TRBJ2-4, with D possibly TRBD2 on 6 matching bases. V was trimmed by 2 bases and J by 0 bases, leaving 14 bases between them. The CDR3 length is 17 residues. The germline CDR1 and CDR2 sequences are LGHNA and YSLEER. The CDR3 coding sequence is TGCGCCAGCAGCCAAAAAGGGCAGGGACTAGCCAAAAACATTCAGTACTTC. It specifies CASSQKGQGLAKNIQYF.

This clonotype was found a few times. The chain uses TRBV29-1 and TRBJ2-7, with no clear D. This CDR3 contains 11 residues. V lost 3 bases and J lost 0, with 3 bases in between. CDR1 is SQVTM, CDR2 ANQGSEA, per germline. The CDR3, as DNA: TGCAGCGTTGAGCTCTCCTACGAGCAGTACTTC. It encodes CSVELSYEQYF.

This clonotype was picked up many times. This rearrangement joins TRBV4-3 to TRBJ2-3, with 12 bases matching TRBD2. CDR3 length: 18 residues. CDR1 LGHNA and CDR2 YSLEER come from the germline V gene. With 4 bases clipped from V and 1 base from J, the junction kept 9 bases outside the gene matches. The CDR3 DNA sequence: TGCGCCAGCAGCCGGAATTCTAGACTAGCGGGAGGCACAGATACGCAGTATTTT. Translating it yields CASSRNSRLAGGTDTQYF.

This clonotype was found a few times. The rearrangement joins TRBV4-1 to TRBJ2-7; no clear D. This CDR3 is built from 14 residues. Looked up from germline, CDR1 is MGHRA and CDR2 is YSYEKL. The V end was cut by 1 base, the J end by 6 bases, with 13 bases between. The CDR3 reads CASSQGRKQPEQYF. CDR3 in DNA: TGCGCCAGCAGCCAAGGACGAAAACAGCCCGAGCAGTACTTC.

This clonotype turned up a few times. The chain is built from TRBV18 and TRBJ2-3; 8 bases map to TRBD2. This CDR3 spans 16 amino acids. The germline gives CDR1 KGHSH, CDR2 LQKENI. Trimming removed 3 bases from V and 1 base from J; junction bases left unmatched: 6. CDR3 protein: CASSPLFGGGTDTQYF. CDR3 nucleotides: TGTGCCAGCTCACCGTTGTTCGGGGGGGGCACAGATACGCAGTATTTT.

This clonotype came up a few times. The chain uses TRBV6-4 and TRBJ2-3, with D hard to call. The V end was cut by 3 bases, the J end by 7 bases, with 17 bases between. This CDR3 spans 15 amino acids. From germline, CDR1 is MRHNA and CDR2 SNTAGT. The CDR3 region is CASSEAPLLQYTQYF. The DNA for the CDR3 is TGTGCCAGCAGTGAGGCACCATTGCTTCAGTATACGCAGTATTTT.

This clonotype was seen more than once but under ten times. The chain is built from TRBV3-1 and TRBJ2-7; 11 nucleotides line up with TRBD2. The CDR3 spans 15 residues. Germline V lookup: CDR1 LGHDT, CDR2 YNNKEL (reference sequence). Germline trimming cut 3 bases from V and 4 bases from J; bases unmatched to any gene: 5. The CDR3 bases are TGTGCCAGCAGCCACTATAGCGGGGGGGGGTACGAGCAGTACTTC. Protein: CASSHYSGGGYEQYF.

This clonotype turned up a few times. The V call is TRBV10-3, the J call TRBJ2-7; 12 bases line up with TRBD2. V lost 5 bases and J lost 4; bases outside the gene matches: 3. The CDR3 runs to 14 residues. CDR1 ENHRY and CDR2 SYGVKD come from the germline V gene. The CDR3, as DNA: TGTGCCATCAGTAGACTAGCGGGAGAGTACGAGCAGTACTTC. Its translation is CAISRLAGEYEQYF.

The gene calls are TRBV12-3 or TRBV12-4 and TRBJ1-4, with TRBD1 identical over 10 bases. Trimming removed 8 bases from V and 3 bases from J; junction bases left unmatched: 12. The CDR3 has 17 amino acids. The CDR3 sequence: CASGVDRGLGANEKLFF. DNA of the CDR3: TGTGCCAGCGGAGTAGACAGGGGGCTAGGGGCTAATGAAAAACTGTTTTTT.

The chain employs TRBV3-1 and TRBJ1-4; the match to TRBD1 covers 7 bases. Germline loops: CDR1 LGHDT, CDR2 YNNKEL (reference sequence). The junction had 6 bases not matched to a gene; V was cut back by 1 base and J by 7 bases. This CDR3 contains 15 residues. The CDR3 DNA reads as TGTGCCAGCAGCCAAGGTTTGGCAGGGGGTGAAAAACTGTTTTTT. It translates to CASSQGLAGGEKLFF.

This chain connects TRBV12-3 or TRBV12-4 to TRBJ1-5; no definite D call. The CDR3 runs 12 residues. The V gene lost 6 bases and the J gene lost 6 bases, with 9 bases spanning the gap. As DNA, the CDR3 is TGTGCCAGCAGCAATATGGGTCAGCCCCAGCATTTT. Amino acids: CASSNMGQPQHF.

This chain uses TRBV29-1 with TRBJ2-1; D is uncertain. Trimming shortened V by 1 base and J by 0 bases, and 7 bases separated the two germline ends. Per the germline V gene, CDR1 is SQVTM and CDR2 is ANQGSEA. This CDR3 spans 14 amino acids. The CDR3 sequence is CSVEGHPSYNEQFF. Written as DNA, the CDR3 is TGCAGCGTTGAAGGACACCCCTCCTACAATGAGCAGTTCTTC.

This clonotype occurred many times. The rearrangement links TRBV5-1 to TRBJ2-7, with 10 bases identical to TRBD1. Germline V gene lookup returns CDR1 SGHRS and CDR2 YFSETQ. CDR3 length: 16 amino acids. The ends lost 2 bases at V and 0 bases at J; junction bases unmatched: 5. The CDR3 DNA reads as TGCGCCAGCAGCTTCCGGGGACAGGGGCCCTCCTACGAGCAGTACTTC. Protein: CASSFRGQGPSYEQYF. The complete variable domain, with remaining parts taken from reference TRBV5-1 and TRBJ2-7, reads KAGVTQTPRYLIKTRGQQVTLSCSPISGHRSVSWYQQTPGQGLQFLFEYFSETQRNKGNFPGRFSGRQFSNSRSEMNVSTLELGDSALYLCASSFRGQGPSYEQYFGPGTRLTVT.

This clonotype was detected only a few times. The chain combines TRBV20-1 with TRBJ2-5; D not resolved. The V gene lost 3 bases and the J gene lost 5 bases, with 19 bases spanning the gap. The CDR3 totals 15 residues. Germline V gene lookup returns CDR1 DFQATT and CDR2 SNEGSKA (reference sequence). The DNA of the CDR3 is TGCAGTGCTAGGGACGGTCGGGTGGTGGCGGAGACCCAGTACTTC. This encodes CSARDGRVVAETQYF.

This clonotype showed up just a few times. The CDR3 nucleotides are TGTGCCAGCAGCGCCTCGAAAGAGACCCAGTACTTC. Its protein product is CASSASKETQYF. The chain carries TRBV7-2 and TRBJ2-5; D remains ambiguous. This CDR3 contains 12 residues. Germline lookup yields CDR1 SGHTA and CDR2 FQGNSA. Trimming took 5 bases from V and 3 from J, leaving 7 bases between them.

This clonotype was seen more than once but under ten times. A read error may produce the germline difference seen at one junction end. The rearrangement links TRBV7-8 to TRBJ2-7; a weak D match, TRBD2 (5 bases). Germline V gene lookup returns CDR1 SGHVS and CDR2 FQNEAQ. This CDR3 comprises 15 residues. CDR3 sequence reads: CASSPEGALGRSSPF. CDR3 nucleotides: TGTGCCAGCAGCCCCGAGGGAGCGTTGGGCAGGTCTTCCCCCTTC.